This TCR beta chain emerged from a study of T cell responses to AZD1222 COVID-19 vaccine. Study results and limitations: Seropositive at baseline were only six or seven AZD1222 recipients.

Regarding this clone: The target antigen is unknown.

Sequenced by immunoSEQ multiplex PCR; TCRdb stores in-frame clones only, minus some. The sample lists over 85,000 clones, almost 85% occurring once. The V gene's germline CDR1 is SGHTS and CDR2 YDEGEE. This CDR3 has 15 amino acids. With 5 bases removed from V and 4 bases from J, the gap between germline ends came to 18 bases. The chain carries TRBV5-8 and TRBJ1-1; a possible D gene is TRBD1 (5 bases). Sequenced here: peripheral blood, sampled on day 0 of AZD1222 vaccination. This receptor was identified in an adult in good health. CDR3 nucleotides: TGTGCCAGCAGATTTCGGGACTCCAGAGGCACTGAAGCTTTCTTT. Translation: CASRFRDSRGTEAFF.